This T cell receptor (beta chain) originates from a study of blood T cell repertoires in COVID-19. Turning to the study itself: The study drew acute and convalescent COVID-19 samples from the United States, Italy and Spain.

Original methodology: Nucleated cell counts were estimated from reference gene primer amplification. Sequencing was performed with immunoSEQ multiplex PCR; in TCRdb, only in-frame clones are kept and a portion is missing. The DNA was the basis for D and trimming; V, J and clone size are from that table. The data contain some 270,000 clones, more than 65% of them seen just once; the ten biggest clones take up about 3.5%. J lost 1 base, V lost 5 bases, and 6 bases had no gene match. The germline V gene has CDR1 SGHRS and CDR2 YFSETQ. The CDR3 has 15 residues. Recovered status in Cohort 3 required two negative PCRs, clearance, or symptom resolution.

The specimen was PBMCs or T cells enriched from blood (not recorded which). The clonotype was recovered from a man aged 45-65 years who had recovered from COVID-19. The chain uses TRBV5-1 and TRBJ1-1; 9 bases line up with TRBD1. In DNA, the CDR3 is TGCGCCAGCAGTTCGGGACAGGGCTCGAACACTGAAGCTTTCTTT. It translates to CASSSGQGSNTEAFF.